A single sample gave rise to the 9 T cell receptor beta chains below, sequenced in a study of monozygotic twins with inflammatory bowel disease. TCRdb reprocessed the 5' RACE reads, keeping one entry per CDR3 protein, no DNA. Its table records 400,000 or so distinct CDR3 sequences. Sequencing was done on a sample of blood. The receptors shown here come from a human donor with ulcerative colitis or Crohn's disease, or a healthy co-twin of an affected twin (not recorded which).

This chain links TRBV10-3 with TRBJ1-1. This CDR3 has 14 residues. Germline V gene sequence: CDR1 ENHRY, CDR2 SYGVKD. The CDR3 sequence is CAMSEAGLGTEAFF.

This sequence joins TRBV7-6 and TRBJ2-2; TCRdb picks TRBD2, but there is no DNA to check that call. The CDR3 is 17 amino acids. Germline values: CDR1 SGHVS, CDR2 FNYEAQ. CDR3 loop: CASSSSGRATVAGELFF.

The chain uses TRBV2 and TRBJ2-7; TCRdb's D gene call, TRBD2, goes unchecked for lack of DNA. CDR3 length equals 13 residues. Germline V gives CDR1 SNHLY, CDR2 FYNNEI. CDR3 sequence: CASSWDYVAEQYF.

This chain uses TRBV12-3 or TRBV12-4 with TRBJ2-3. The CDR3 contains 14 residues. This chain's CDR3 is CASSLAFGTDTQYF.

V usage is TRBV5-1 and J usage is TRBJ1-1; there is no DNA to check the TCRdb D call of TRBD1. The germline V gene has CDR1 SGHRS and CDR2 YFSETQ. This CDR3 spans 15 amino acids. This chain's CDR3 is CASSLRPGRDTEAFF. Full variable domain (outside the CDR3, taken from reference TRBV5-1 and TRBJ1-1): KAGVTQTPRYLIKTRGQQVTLSCSPISGHRSVSWYQQTPGQGLQFLFEYFSETQRNKGNFPGRFSGRQFSNSRSEMNVSTLELGDSALYLCASSLRPGRDTEAFFGQGTRLTVV.

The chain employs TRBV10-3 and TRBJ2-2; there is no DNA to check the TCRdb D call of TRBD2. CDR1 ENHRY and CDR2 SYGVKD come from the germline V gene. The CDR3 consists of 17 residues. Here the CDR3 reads CATKTSGGPPDTGELFF.

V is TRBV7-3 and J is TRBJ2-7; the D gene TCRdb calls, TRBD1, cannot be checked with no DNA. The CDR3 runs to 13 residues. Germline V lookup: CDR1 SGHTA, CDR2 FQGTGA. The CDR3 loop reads CASSPGTGLEQYF.

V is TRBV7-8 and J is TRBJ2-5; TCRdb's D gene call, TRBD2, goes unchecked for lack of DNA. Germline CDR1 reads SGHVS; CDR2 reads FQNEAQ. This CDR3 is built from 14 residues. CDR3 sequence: CASSPLAVGETQYF.

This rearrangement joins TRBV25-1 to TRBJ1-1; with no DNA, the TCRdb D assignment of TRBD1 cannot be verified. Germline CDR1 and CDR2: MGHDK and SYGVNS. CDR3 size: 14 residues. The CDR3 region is CASTGAGQSTEAFF.